Each of the 24 T cell receptor beta chains below was sequenced from the same sample in a study of cytomegalovirus exposure and HLA in healthy donors (dated by TCRdb to 2016 to 2017). To prepare the library, the immunoSEQ multiplex PCR assay was applied. A mixture of 60 forward primers for TCR Vbeta segments and 13 reverse primers for TCR Jbeta segments was used in the multiplex PCR. TCRdb obtained this table from immuneACCESS and retained in-frame rearrangements with V and J assigned. These tables miss some clones; where compared with another copy, unresolved V genes account for less than half of the shortfall, and the remainder is unexplained. The sample table contains 90,000 to 100,000 clones; only one count was recorded for under 85% of them. The ten largest clones capture approximately 3.3% of the sample. Sequences were obtained from PBMCs. The source of these receptors is a woman between 40 and 55 years old in good health and CMV-seronegative.

The chain uses TRBV6-5 and TRBJ2-1, with 7 bases lining up with TRBD2. Looked up from germline, CDR1 is MNHEY and CDR2 is SVGAGI. V lost 0 bases, J lost 4 bases, and 6 bases stayed unmatched. This CDR3 spans 16 amino acids. The CDR3 region is CASSYSVGGLYNEQFF. CDR3 in DNA: TGTGCCAGCAGTTACTCCGTGGGAGGGCTTTACAATGAGCAGTTCTTC.

The chain couples TRBV6-4 to TRBJ2-3; 10 bases are shared with TRBD2. Losses at the gene ends were 0 bases for V and 6 bases for J; bases not matched to a gene: 6. The CDR3 is 16 amino acids. Germline loops: CDR1 MRHNA, CDR2 SNTAGT. The CDR3 spells CASSDSPSGGWDTQYF. CDR3 nucleotide sequence: TGTGCCAGCAGTGACTCTCCTAGCGGGGGATGGGATACGCAGTATTTT.

The chain has TRBV5-6 and TRBJ2-7, with D tentatively TRBD2 (6 bases). Germline V gene data show CDR1 as SGHDT and CDR2 as YYEEEE. The CDR3 contains 15 residues. V lost 0 bases and J 6 bases, leaving 16 bases between the germline ends. The CDR3: CASSLVVRAGSEQYF. As DNA, the CDR3 is TGTGCCAGCAGCTTGGTTGTCAGGGCCGGGAGCGAGCAGTACTTC.

This chain joins TRBV19 and TRBJ2-1; weak D call: TRBD1 (6 bases). This CDR3 spans 13 amino acids. Germline V lookup: CDR1 LNHDA, CDR2 SQIVND (reference sequence). V lost 8 bases and J lost 5, with 13 bases in between. The DNA for the CDR3 is TGTGCCAGTGAAGAGCGACAGGACAATGAGCAGTTCTTC. Its translation: CASEERQDNEQFF.

The chain has TRBV30 and TRBJ2-1, with a possible D match to TRBD2 (5 bases). There are 16 residues in the CDR3. Germline CDR1 reads GTSNPN; CDR2 reads SVGIG (reference sequence). V gave up 3 bases and J gave up 6 bases, with 21 bases separating them. This chain's CDR3 is CAWSDPHGKLGNEQFF. CDR3 nucleotide sequence: TGTGCCTGGAGCGACCCCCACGGGAAGTTAGGCAATGAGCAGTTCTTC.

The chain has TRBV14 and TRBJ2-6, with D perhaps TRBD1 (5 bases). Per the germline V gene, CDR1 is SGHDN and CDR2 is FVKESK. This CDR3 region has 18 residues. V was clipped by 0 bases and J by 3 bases, with 15 bases between them. The CDR3 nucleotides are TGTGCCAGCAGCCAAGAATATAGGGGAAGGCATGGGGCCAACGTCCTGACTTTC. It specifies CASSQEYRGRHGANVLTF. The variable domain in full, completed from reference TRBV14 and TRBJ2-6, reads EAGVTQFPSHSVIEKGQTVTLRCDPISGHDNLYWYRRVMGKEIKFLLHFVKESKQDESGMPNNRFLAERTGGTYSTLKVQPAELEDSGVYFCASSQEYRGRHGANVLTFGAGSRLTVL.

A few counts support this clone. The chain joins TRBV19 to TRBJ2-2, with 8 bases identical to TRBD1. After removal of 5 bases from V and 4 bases from J, the junction contained 6 bases not matched to a gene. The germline V gene has CDR1 LNHDA and CDR2 SQIVND (reference sequence). The CDR3 runs 15 residues. This chain's CDR3 is CASSPRQGSTGELFF. The CDR3, as DNA: TGTGCCAGTAGTCCTCGACAGGGGTCCACCGGGGAGCTGTTTTTT.

The gene calls are TRBV29-1 and TRBJ2-3; 12 bases are a match to TRBD1. The CDR3 length is 13 residues. Germline V lookup: CDR1 SQVTM, CDR2 ANQGSEA. The J segment lost 4 bases and the V segment lost 7 bases, leaving 3 bases of the junction unmatched. CDR3: CSAGTGGADTQYF. The CDR3 DNA reads as TGCAGCGCCGGGACAGGGGGCGCAGATACGCAGTATTTT.

The chain uses TRBV14 and TRBJ2-2; 9 bases fit TRBD2. Germline CDR1 reads SGHDN; CDR2 reads FVKESK. This CDR3 contains 17 residues. J gave up 6 bases and V 1 base, and 9 bases lay outside the gene matches. The CDR3 sequence: CASSQVRNSGRPGELFF. The CDR3 coding sequence is TGTGCCAGCAGCCAAGTGCGGAATAGCGGGAGACCCGGGGAGCTGTTTTTT.

In the case of this clone: The junction does not match germline at one end; this may be a read error. The CDR3, as DNA: TGCGCCAGTCAACCCAACCGGGGGTGTCATGCCCAATTC. This translates into CASQPNRGCHAQF. V gene TRBV10-2 combines with J gene TRBJ1-2; perhaps TRBD1 as D (5 bases). Germline values: CDR1 WSHSY, CDR2 SAAADI. The CDR3 is made up of 13 amino acids.

This clone showed up just once. The J gene is TRBJ2-1, the V gene TRBV15, with 8 bases identical to TRBD2. The CDR3 consists of 15 residues. Germline trimming cut 1 base from V and 4 bases from J; bases unmatched to any gene: 3. The germline V gene encodes CDR1 LNHNV and CDR2 YYDKDF (reference sequence). The DNA of the CDR3 is TGTGCCACCAGCAGAGCTCGGGAGGGGTACAATGAGCAGTTCTTC. Amino acid sequence: CATSRAREGYNEQFF.

The J gene is TRBJ1-5, the V gene TRBV19, with D perhaps matching TRBD1 (5 bases). The ends were cut back, 0 bases at V and 2 bases at J, with 8 bases in the middle. The CDR3 contains 15 residues. The germline V gene encodes CDR1 LNHDA and CDR2 SQIVND (reference sequence). CDR3 sequence: CASSIDRQRNQPQHF. The DNA of the CDR3 is TGTGCCAGTAGTATAGACAGACAGCGCAATCAGCCCCAGCATTTT.

The chain joins TRBV30 to TRBJ1-2; D is unresolved. This CDR3 is built from 12 residues. Germline-derived CDR1 and CDR2 are GTSNPN and SVGIG (reference sequence). Trimming removed 0 bases from V and 8 bases from J, with 10 bases in between. CDR3 residues: CAWSVLRGGYTF. As DNA, the CDR3 is TGTGCCTGGAGTGTACTAAGAGGAGGCTACACCTTC.

The chain has TRBV9 and TRBJ2-3, with unresolved D. CDR3 length equals 12 residues. Germline CDR1 is SGDLS and CDR2 is YYNGEE. The ends were cut back, 4 bases at V and 2 bases at J, with 5 bases in the middle. Here the CDR3 DNA reads TGTGCCAGCAGCATATACACAGATACGCAGTATTTT. Encoded protein: CASSIYTDTQYF.

The chain couples TRBV5-1 to TRBJ2-7; D perhaps matches TRBD1 (6 bases). The V end was cut by 0 bases, the J end by 2 bases, with 9 bases between. The CDR3 spans 14 residues. Germline V gene lookup returns CDR1 SGHRS and CDR2 YFSETQ. The CDR3 loop reads CASSLGRTAYEQYF. The CDR3 region has the DNA TGCGCCAGCAGCTTGGGCCGGACAGCCTACGAGCAGTACTTC.

This clone appeared a single time. This chain links TRBV7-9 with TRBJ1-2, with TRBD1 matching 10 bases. The trim removed 7 bases at V and 7 bases at J, leaving 9 bases unmatched. Germline CDR1 SEHNR, CDR2 FQNEAQ (reference sequence). The CDR3 consists of 14 residues. The CDR3 nucleotides are TGTGCCAGCATCAAGGGGACAGGGGATTTTGGCTACACCTTC. Its translation: CASIKGTGDFGYTF. Full variable domain (remainder filled in from reference TRBV7-9 and TRBJ1-2): DTGVSQNPRHKITKRGQNVTFRCDPISEHNRLYWYRQTLGQGPEFLTYFQNEAQLEKSRLLSDRFSAERPKGSFSTLEIQRTEQGDSAMYLCASIKGTGDFGYTFGSGTRLTVV.

In nucleotides, the CDR3 is TGTGCCAGCAGTCGGGATTCGGGAGATACGCAGTATTTT. Amino acid sequence: CASSRDSGDTQYF. The chain combines TRBV6-4 with TRBJ2-3; maybe TRBD2 (5 bases). Trimming took off 5 bases at V and 5 bases at J, with 11 bases between the two ends. Germline V gene data show CDR1 as MRHNA and CDR2 as SNTAGT. The CDR3 covers 13 residues.

The CDR3 region has the DNA TGCGCCAGCAGCAGATCCGGACAGATCAATGAGCAGTTCTTC. This encodes CASSRSGQINEQFF. The chain combines TRBV5-1 with TRBJ2-1, with D perhaps TRBD1 (6 bases). The germline V and J ends were trimmed by 4 bases and 6 bases, with 14 bases remaining between them. The CDR3 runs to 14 residues. Germline CDR1 is SGHRS and CDR2 is YFSETQ.

V usage is TRBV12-2 and J usage is TRBJ1-3. TRBV12-2 is classified as a pseudogene. The CDR3 has 14 amino acids. The CDR3 region is CASRYGTVGNTIYF. DNA for the CDR3: TGTGCAAGTCGCTACGGTACGGTTGGAAACACCATATATTTT.

This clone was seen just once. The chain links TRBV4-1 to TRBJ2-7, with 13 bases aligning to TRBD2. Germline lookup yields CDR1 MGHRA and CDR2 YSYEKL. This CDR3 has 15 amino acids. V lost 6 bases to trimming and J lost 5 bases; unmatched junction nucleotides: 7. The CDR3 spells CASRAPGTSGNEQYF. Here the CDR3 DNA reads TGCGCCAGCAGGGCCCCCGGGACTAGCGGGAACGAGCAGTACTTC.

This rearrangement joins TRBV6-1 to TRBJ2-7; D possibly corresponds to TRBD1 (6 bases). The CDR3 totals 14 residues. Germline V gene sequence: CDR1 MNHNS, CDR2 SASEGT. V lost 6 bases and J lost 4, with 16 bases in between. The CDR3 DNA reads as TGTGCCAGCAGGACAGGTCCCAACCTTTACGAGCAGTACTTC. Translated, it gives CASRTGPNLYEQYF.

The CDR3, as DNA: TGTGCCAGCTCACGGACAGCGTTTCCTGGGGCCAACGTCCTGACTTTC. Encoded protein: CASSRTAFPGANVLTF. V and J are TRBV18 and TRBJ2-6, with a weak D call TRBD1 (6 bases). The CDR3 runs 16 residues. V was cut by 4 bases and J by 2 bases, with 12 bases left in between. Germline CDR1 and CDR2: KGHSH and LQKENI.

The gene calls are TRBV9 and TRBJ2-1, with TRBD1 identical over 8 bases. V shed 3 bases and J 3 bases; nucleotides not matched to a gene: 5. Germline V lookup: CDR1 SGDLS, CDR2 YYNGEE. This CDR3 contains 15 residues. The CDR3 sequence is CASSEGGQDYNEQFF. The CDR3 DNA reads as TGTGCCAGCAGCGAAGGGGGACAGGACTACAATGAGCAGTTCTTC.

V is TRBV5-5 and J is TRBJ2-5, with D possibly being TRBD1 (5 bases). The CDR3 totals 15 residues. Between the trimmed V and J ends, which lost 4 bases and 2 bases, there was a span of 15 bases. CDR1 SGHKS and CDR2 YYEKEE come from the germline V gene (reference sequence). CDR3 residues: CASSQASGPQETQYF. CDR3 DNA sequence: TGTGCCAGCAGCCAAGCCTCAGGGCCTCAAGAGACCCAGTACTTC.